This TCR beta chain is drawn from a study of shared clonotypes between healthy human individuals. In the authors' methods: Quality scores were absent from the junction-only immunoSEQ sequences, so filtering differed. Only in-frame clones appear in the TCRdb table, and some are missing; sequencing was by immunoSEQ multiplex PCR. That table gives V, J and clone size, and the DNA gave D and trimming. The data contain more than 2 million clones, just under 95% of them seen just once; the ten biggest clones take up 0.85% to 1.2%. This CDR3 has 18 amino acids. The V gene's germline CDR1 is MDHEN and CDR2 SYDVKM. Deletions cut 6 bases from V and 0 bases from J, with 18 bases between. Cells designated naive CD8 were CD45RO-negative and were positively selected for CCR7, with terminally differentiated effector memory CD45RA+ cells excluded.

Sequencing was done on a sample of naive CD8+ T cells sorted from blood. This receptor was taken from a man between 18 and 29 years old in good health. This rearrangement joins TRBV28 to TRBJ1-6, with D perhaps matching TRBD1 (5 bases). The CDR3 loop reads CASSPGDGQSSYNSPLHF. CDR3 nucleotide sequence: TGTGCCAGCAGCCCGGGGGACGGTCAGAGCTCCTATAATTCACCCCTCCACTTT.